This passage covers 3 T cell receptor beta chains from one sample sequenced in a study of graft-versus-host responses after intestinal transplantation. No cognate antigen is known for these TCRs. The data were produced by immunoSEQ multiplex PCR, yet TCRdb's version contains in-frame clones alone and is incomplete. The repertoire has almost 85,000 clones, roughly nine tenths of them found once; the top ten carry 0.09% to 0.1%. Sequencing was performed on unstimulated CD4+ T cells sorted from spleen or lymph node cells, taken before intestinal transplant. The receptors derive from a human donor who received an intestinal transplant.

This sequence joins TRBV19 and TRBJ2-2, with D maybe TRBD1 (6 bases). Germline values: CDR1 LNHDA, CDR2 SQIVND (reference sequence). This CDR3 is built from 13 residues. V was cut by 6 bases and J by 4 bases, with 9 bases left in between. The CDR3 region is CASSIRGTGELFF. The CDR3 region has the DNA TGTGCCAGTAGCATCAGGGGCACCGGGGAGCTGTTTTTT.

The chain combines TRBV19 with TRBJ1-2, with D perhaps TRBD1 (5 bases). Germline CDR1 is LNHDA and CDR2 is SQIVND (reference sequence). This CDR3 spans 13 amino acids. The ends were cut back, 10 bases at V and 3 bases at J, with 15 bases in the middle. Here the CDR3 reads CATPQGMYYGYTF. The CDR3 DNA reads as TGTGCCACCCCCCAGGGAATGTACTATGGCTACACCTTC.

V usage is TRBV11-2 and J usage is TRBJ2-7; 13 nucleotides line up with TRBD2. Germline-derived CDR1 and CDR2 are SGHAT and FQNNGV. The V gene end was trimmed by 5 bases and the J gene end by 0 bases; junction bases not matched to a gene: 10. The CDR3 length is 18 residues. The CDR3 DNA reads TGTGCCAGCAGCACAGGACTAGCGGGGGAGAGGAGCTCCTACGAGCAGTACTTC. It yields the protein CASSTGLAGERSSYEQYF.